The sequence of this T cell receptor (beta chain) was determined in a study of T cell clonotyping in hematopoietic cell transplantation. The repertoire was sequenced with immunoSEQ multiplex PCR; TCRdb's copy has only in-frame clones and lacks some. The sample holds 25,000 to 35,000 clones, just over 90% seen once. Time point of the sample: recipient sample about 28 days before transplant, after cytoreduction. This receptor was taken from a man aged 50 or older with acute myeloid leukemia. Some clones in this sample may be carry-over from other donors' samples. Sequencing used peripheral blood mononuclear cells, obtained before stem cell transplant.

Written as DNA, the CDR3 is TGTGCCAGCAGTTTATTGGGGGCTTGGGCCGGGAATATCGGAGAGACCCAGTACTTC. This sequence encodes CASSLLGAWAGNIGETQYF. This chain joins TRBV28 and TRBJ2-5; D possibly corresponds to TRBD1 (6 bases). This CDR3 is 19 amino acids long. V lost 1 base, J lost 4 bases, and 25 bases lay in between. The germline gives CDR1 MDHEN, CDR2 SYDVKM.